The 17 T cell receptor beta chains in this list originate from one sample, sequenced in a study of tumor-infiltrating lymphocytes in primary liver carcinoma. From approximately 450 ng total RNA, TCR beta cDNA was generated with a primer in the constant region. Generation of the TCR beta libraries relied on three nested multiplex PCR rounds using slightly modified ARM-PCR. TRBV1-TRBV30 forward primers and a C-beta reverse primer were used in the first two PCR rounds, which each ran for around 11 cycles. Each CDR3 protein is one row after TCRdb ran MiXCR on the multiplex PCR reads. The data contain approximately 74,000 distinct CDR3 sequences, about two thirds of them singletons. Investigators took RNA and DNA out together from 20-30 mg of unsorted bulk tissue. Source material: liver tumor tissue from sampling region 4. The subset: tumor region T4, right-lateral pole. These receptors were collected from a woman aged 60-75 years with primary liver carcinoma and hepatitis B virus infection.

Details on this clonotype: An end of the junction does not agree with germline; a read error may underlie this. The rearrangement links TRBV11-3 to TRBJ2-1; D may be TRBD2 (5 bases). Germline V CDR1 and CDR2: SGHNT, YENEEA. The CDR3 extends over 15 amino acids. The CDR3 reads CASRLGAIGKLEQFF. The CDR3 nucleotides are TGTGCCAGCAGGTTAGGAGCTATCGGGAAGCTTGAGCAGTTCTTC.

This clonotype was detected a few times. J is TRBJ2-2 and V is TRBV2, with a possible D match to TRBD2 (5 bases). The CDR3 is 11 residues long. V gave up 3 bases and J gave up 16 bases, with 12 bases separating them. Germline assignment: CDR1 SNHLY and CDR2 FYNNEI. CDR3 nucleotide sequence: TGTGCCAGCAGTGACCCAGGAAGCGGGTTTTTT. This sequence encodes CASSDPGSGFF.

The CDR3 nucleotides read TGTGCCAGCAGTGAAGGGCAGACAGCCTATGGCTACACCTTC. Translation gives CASSEGQTAYGYTF. The V gene is TRBV2, the J gene TRBJ1-2; perhaps TRBD1 as D (5 bases). Trimming shortened V by 1 base and J by 4 bases, and 10 bases separated the two germline ends. CDR1 SNHLY and CDR2 FYNNEI come from the germline V gene. This CDR3 spans 14 amino acids.

Notes on this clonotype: This could be a read error, since a much larger clone is one nucleotide away. The chain couples TRBV7-2 to TRBJ1-1; 9 bases fit TRBD1. Germline V gene data show CDR1 as SGHTA and CDR2 as FQGNSA. The CDR3 totals 16 residues. CDR3 in amino acids: CAGSLGTGRGNTEAFF. The DNA for the CDR3 is TGTGCCGGCAGCTTAGGGACAGGGAGGGGTAACACTGAAGCTTTCTTT.

A note on this clonotype: A junction boundary mismatches the germline segment, possibly from a read error. J is TRBJ2-1 and V is TRBV7-9, with D possibly TRBD2 on 6 matching bases. The CDR3 consists of 15 residues. The germline V gene encodes CDR1 SEHNR and CDR2 FQNEAQ (reference sequence). CDR3 bases: TGTGCCCGCAGCATTAGGGTTGCGGGATACAGCGAGCAGTTCTTC. This codes for CARSIRVAGYSEQFF.

This clonotype is a singleton in its sample. The conserved closing phenylalanine or tryptophan is absent in this CDR3, likely reflecting a read error. The DNA is left out, because the CDR3 cannot be placed on it with certainty; the CDR3 is given as TCRdb lists it. J is TRBJ2-5 and V is TRBV11-2; TRBD1 is the table's D call and was not checked against the DNA. The CDR3 comprises 13 residues, both ends counted. Per germline, CDR1 SGHAT and CDR2 FQNNGV. The CDR3 spells CASSLDIRDRECI.

Details on this clonotype: Being one base from a much bigger clone, this may be a read error. The genes are TRBV5-1 and TRBJ2-2; TRBD1 aligns across 11 bases. This CDR3 spans 15 amino acids. Germline CDR1 and CDR2: SGHRS and YFSETQ. The CDR3 DNA follows: TGCACCAGCAGCTTGGGACAGGGGGTCACCGGGGAGCTGTTTTTT. Translation: CTSSLGQGVTGELFF. Based on the CDR3 plus reference TRBV5-1 and TRBJ2-2, the full variable domain is KAGVTQTPRYLIKTRGQQVTLSCSPISGHRSVSWYQQTPGQGLQFLFEYFSETQRNKGNFPGRFSGRQFSNSRSEMNVSTLELGDSALYLCTSSLGQGVTGELFFGEGSRLTVL.

This clonotype was seen only a few times. This chain links TRBV7-6 with TRBJ2-1; TRBD2 matches at 11 bases. V shed 4 bases, J shed 6 bases, and the junction held 5 bases outside the gene matches. Looked up from germline, CDR1 is SGHVS and CDR2 is FNYEAQ. The CDR3 is 15 amino acids. CDR3 protein: CASSSSSGRSNEQFF. In DNA, the CDR3 is TGTGCCAGCAGCTCTTCTAGCGGGAGGAGCAATGAGCAGTTCTTC.

Details on this clonotype: One end of the junction varies from germline; a read error may be responsible. The rearrangement joins TRBV28 to TRBJ2-3, with 8 bases lining up with TRBD2. CDR3 length equals 16 residues. Per the germline V gene, CDR1 is MDHEN and CDR2 is SYDVKM. CDR3 sequence: CACSPQGLGYPDTQYF. CDR3 in DNA: TGTGCCTGCAGCCCACAGGGACTAGGTTATCCAGATACGCAGTATTTT. Using reference TRBV28 and TRBJ2-3 for the parts outside the CDR3, the full variable domain is DVKVTQSSRYLVKRTGEKVFLECVQDMDHENMFWYRQDPGLGLRLIYFSYDVKMKEKGDIPEGYSVSREKKERFSLILESASTNQTSMYLCACSPQGLGYPDTQYFGPGTRLTVL.

With respect to this clonotype: This sequence may be a read error, since a much larger clone differs from it by one base. This rearrangement joins TRBV28 to TRBJ2-1; 13 nucleotides agree with TRBD2. The CDR3 is 17 amino acids. Unmatched junction bases numbered 9, after V lost 8 bases and J lost 2 bases. The germline V gene has CDR1 MDHEN and CDR2 SYDVKM. CDR3 loop: CASVLAGGAPTYNEQFF. The CDR3, as DNA: TGTGCCAGCGTACTAGCGGGAGGGGCCCCTACCTACAATGAGCAGTTCTTC.

The V gene is TRBV11-3, the J gene TRBJ2-1; TRBD1 might be the D (6 bases). This CDR3 comprises 15 residues. Germline assignment: CDR1 SGHNT and CDR2 YENEEA. The ends were cut back, 8 bases at V and 2 bases at J, with 16 bases in the middle. CDR3 nucleotide sequence: TGTGCCAGCGACCTGGGGGACACAGCCTACAATGAGCAGTTCTTC. As protein: CASDLGDTAYNEQFF.

The chain is built from TRBV29-1 and TRBJ2-5; 10 positions match TRBD1. Trimming at V came to 6 bases and at J to 13 bases, leaving 20 bases not matched to a gene. CDR3 length: 15 amino acids. Germline values: CDR1 SQVTM, CDR2 ANQGSEA. CDR3 sequence reads: CSVKGGTGDQEARYF. CDR3 DNA: TGCAGCGTGAAAGGGGGGACAGGGGATCAAGAGGCCCGGTACTTC.

Note on this clonotype: The junction departs from germline at one end; a sequencing error may be responsible. The chain employs TRBV5-1 and TRBJ2-3; TRBD2 matches at 9 bases. The CDR3 is 14 residues long. Germline CDR1 is SGHRS and CDR2 is YFSETQ. Here the CDR3 DNA reads TGCGTCAGCAGTCAGAGCGGGAGGTCCGATACGCAGTATTTT. Amino acids: CVSSQSGRSDTQYF. Full variable domain (rest looked up from reference TRBV5-1 and TRBJ2-3): KAGVTQTPRYLIKTRGQQVTLSCSPISGHRSVSWYQQTPGQGLQFLFEYFSETQRNKGNFPGRFSGRQFSNSRSEMNVSTLELGDSALYLCVSSQSGRSDTQYFGPGTRLTVL.

Note on this clonotype: The junction does not match germline at one end; this may be a read error. V gene TRBV5-4 combines with J gene TRBJ2-7, with TRBD2 identical over 8 bases. Germline CDR1 and CDR2: SGHNT and YYREEE (reference sequence). The CDR3 consists of 14 residues. The CDR3 reads CVSSLGLAGYEQYF. The CDR3, as DNA: TGTGTCAGCAGCTTAGGTCTAGCGGGCTACGAGCAGTACTTC.

In this sample, this clonotype is medium-sized. The V and J genes are TRBV6-1 and TRBJ2-2; D uncertain. V lost 5 bases and J lost 4, with 14 bases in between. The CDR3 length is 15 residues. Germline loops: CDR1 MNHNS, CDR2 SASEGT. The CDR3 region is CASSFLERGTGELFF. The CDR3 nucleotides are TGTGCCAGCAGTTTCTTGGAGAGAGGCACCGGGGAGCTGTTTTTT.

A note on this clonotype: A junction end diverges from the germline sequence, so it may reflect a read error. This sequence joins TRBV29-1 and TRBJ2-1; 8 bases are a match to TRBD2. Germline values: CDR1 SQVTM, CDR2 ANQGSEA. CDR3 length: 15 residues. CDR3 nucleotides: TGCAGCGTTGACTCCGGTACTAGCGGTTACAATAAGCAATTCTTC. Its protein is CSVDSGTSGYNKQFF.

Ten or more counts support this clonotype. The chain carries TRBV6-2 or TRBV6-3 and TRBJ2-7; the D is unclear. V gave up 2 bases and J gave up 0 bases, with 14 bases separating them. CDR3 length: 16 amino acids. Looked up from germline, CDR1 is MNHEY and CDR2 is SVGEGT. CDR3 sequence reads: CASSYDLSSLSYEQYF. The CDR3 DNA is TGTGCCAGCAGTTACGACCTCTCCTCGCTCTCCTACGAGCAGTACTTC.